This TCR beta chain was recorded in a study of T cells in Graves' hyperthyroidism and ophthalmopathy. Calling Graves' hyperthyroidism stable meant ophthalmopathy did not progress within 18 months. Diagnostic decisions used clinical symptoms, serum thyroxine and TRAb, thyroid ultrasound and orbital computed tomography. Out of over 9 ml of fresh peripheral blood came the PBMCs. The sample holds many counts of this clonotype. RNA transcripts gave rise to amplified TCR beta CDR3 regions. HTBI primers were the set used in a first-round RT-PCR of the TCR CDR3. MiXCR, applied by TCRdb to the multiplex PCR reads, yields one record per CDR3 protein. Found here are approximately 640,000 distinct CDR3 sequences, 15% to 20% of them singletons; the top ten hold 3.5% to 4%. CDR1 MDHEN and CDR2 SYDVKM come from the germline V gene. V was pared by 8 bases and J by 4 bases, with 15 bases between. CDR3 length: 14 residues.

The material sequenced was blood. The TCR originated in a woman in her 30s with Graves' hyperthyroidism. The chain combines TRBV28 with TRBJ1-5, with unresolved D. Written as DNA, the CDR3 is TGTGCCAGCGTCTTGGGGTGGTCAAATCAGCCCCAGCATTTT. Translation: CASVLGWSNQPQHF. Using reference TRBV28 and TRBJ1-5 for the parts outside the CDR3, the full variable domain is DVKVTQSSRYLVKRTGEKVFLECVQDMDHENMFWYRQDPGLGLRLIYFSYDVKMKEKGDIPEGYSVSREKKERFSLILESASTNQTSMYLCASVLGWSNQPQHFGDGTRLSIL.